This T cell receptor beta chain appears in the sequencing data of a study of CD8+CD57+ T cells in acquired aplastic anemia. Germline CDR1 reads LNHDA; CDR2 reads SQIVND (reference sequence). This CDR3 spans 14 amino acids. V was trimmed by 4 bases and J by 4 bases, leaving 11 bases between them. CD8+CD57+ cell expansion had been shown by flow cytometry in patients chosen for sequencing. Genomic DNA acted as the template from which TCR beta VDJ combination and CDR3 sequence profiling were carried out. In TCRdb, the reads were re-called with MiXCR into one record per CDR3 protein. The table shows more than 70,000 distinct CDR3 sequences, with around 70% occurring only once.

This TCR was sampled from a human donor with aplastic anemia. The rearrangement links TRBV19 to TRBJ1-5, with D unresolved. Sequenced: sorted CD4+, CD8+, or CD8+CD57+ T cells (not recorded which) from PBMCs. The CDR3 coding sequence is TGTGCCAGTAGTACGGGCTTCAGGAATCAGCCCCAGCATTTT. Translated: CASSTGFRNQPQHF.